The rows below give T cell receptor beta chains drawn from one sample of a study of cytomegalovirus exposure and HLA in healthy donors. Using immunoSEQ multiplex PCR, the repertoire was profiled, and TCRdb retains in-frame clones only, with some absent. The sample consists of roughly 180,000 clones, 76% of them appearing once. The sequencing input was PBMCs. These receptors all come from a female donor in good health and CMV-seronegative. The CDR3 runs from the conserved cysteine through the conserved F or W. A D gene is named only where the DNA matches it firmly. Size is stated for part of the rows, as once, few or many counts, or as a class when the clone is expanded.

v_gene	len	abundance	d_gene	j_gene	CDR3aa	CDR3nt
TRBV7-3	15	.	TRBD1	TRBJ2-5	CASSSTRGPQETQYF	TGTGCCAGCAGCTCCACCAGGGGGCCCCAAGAGACCCAGTACTTC
TRBV11-3	16	.	TRBD2	TRBJ2-2	CASSLSSGLYTGELFF	TGTGCCAGCAGCTTATCTAGCGGGCTATACACCGGGGAGCTGTTTTTT
TRBV7-6	12	.	.	TRBJ2-1	CASSLGHNEQFF	TGTGCCAGCAGCTTAGGGCACAATGAGCAGTTCTTC
TRBV5-4	14	once	.	TRBJ2-5	CASSLARREETQYF	TGTGCCAGCAGCTTGGCCAGGAGGGAAGAGACCCAGTACTTC
TRBV6-5	13	few	TRBD1	TRBJ2-7	CASSTGGRYEQYF	TGTGCCAGCAGCACAGGGGGGAGGTACGAGCAGTACTTC
TRBV18	13	.	.	TRBJ1-5	CASSPASNQPQHF	TGTGCCAGCTCACCGGCCAGCAATCAGCCCCAGCATTTT
TRBV30	13	.	TRBD1	TRBJ1-1	CAWASGQVTEAFF	TGTGCCTGGGCTTCAGGACAGGTAACTGAAGCTTTCTTT
TRBV7-9	15	.	.	TRBJ2-2	CASSLQGGDTGELFF	TGTGCCAGCAGCTTACAGGGGGGAGATACCGGGGAGCTGTTTTTT
TRBV19	13	few	.	TRBJ1-5	CASTIGGRQPQHF	TGTGCCAGTACCATCGGGGGTAGACAGCCCCAGCATTTT
TRBV18	13	.	.	TRBJ1-4	CASSSIVDEKLFF	TGTGCCAGCTCATCGATCGTAGATGAAAAACTGTTTTTT
TRBV2	13	.	.	TRBJ1-1	CASSRATRTEAFF	TGTGCCAGCAGCCGAGCCACCCGCACTGAAGCTTTCTTT
TRBV1	10	once	.	TRBJ2-1	CTTRNYEQFF	TGCACCACGAGGAATTATGAGCAGTTCTTC
TRBV28	17	.	.	TRBJ1-1	CASSLHGGADLGTEAFF	TGTGCCAGCAGCCTCCATGGGGGGGCGGATCTGGGCACTGAAGCTTTCTTT
TRBV5-6	15	.	.	TRBJ2-7	CASSNRNRDSYEQYF	TGTGCCAGCAGCAACCGAAACAGGGACTCCTACGAGCAGTACTTC
TRBV7-9	15	.	.	TRBJ2-3	CASSFWVGETDTQYF	TGTGCCAGCAGCTTTTGGGTGGGAGAGACAGATACGCAGTATTTT
TRBV18	14	.	TRBD2	TRBJ2-1	CASSPPLSGAEQFF	TGTGCCAGCTCACCACCATTAAGCGGGGCCGAGCAGTTCTTC
TRBV5-1	14	.	.	TRBJ2-3	CASSQLHGTDTQYF	TGCGCCAGCAGCCAACTCCACGGGACAGATACGCAGTATTTT
TRBV27	15	.	.	TRBJ2-1	CASNPRDSSYNEQFF	TGTGCCAGCAACCCCAGGGACTCCTCCTACAATGAGCAGTTCTTC
TRBV5-1	18	.	TRBD2	TRBJ2-3	CASSLETGLAGSTDTQYF	TGCGCCAGCAGCTTAGAAACGGGACTAGCGGGGAGCACAGATACGCAGTATTTT
TRBV10-1	14	few	.	TRBJ2-5	CASSERGIRETQYF	TGCGCCAGCAGTGAAAGGGGGATAAGGGAGACCCAGTACTTC
TRBV5-1	16	.	TRBD1	TRBJ2-7	CASSLAVGQGLREQYF	TGCGCCAGCAGCTTGGCCGTCGGACAGGGGTTACGCGAGCAGTACTTC
TRBV9	16	.	TRBD2	TRBJ2-1	CASSVVPREAGGEQFF	TGTGCCAGCAGCGTAGTCCCGCGGGAGGCCGGGGGTGAGCAGTTCTTC
TRBV5-1	13	.	.	TRBJ2-4	CASSWGERDIQYF	TGCGCCAGCAGCTGGGGGGAACGGGACATTCAGTACTTC
TRBV6-1	16	few	TRBD1	TRBJ1-5	CASSGSGQGINQPQHF	TGTGCCAGCAGTGGATCGGGACAGGGGATCAATCAGCCCCAGCATTTT
TRBV6-6	13	few	.	TRBJ1-1	CASSYGGGTEAFF	TGTGCCAGCAGTTACGGCGGAGGCACTGAAGCTTTCTTT
TRBV5-1	16	.	.	TRBJ1-1	CASSHFFGESGTEAFF	TGCGCCAGCAGCCATTTTTTCGGGGAATCCGGCACTGAAGCTTTCTTT
TRBV6-5	12	.	TRBD1	TRBJ1-2	CASGQGARGYTF	TGTGCCAGCGGACAGGGGGCTCGAGGCTACACCTTC
TRBV2	15	.	.	TRBJ1-4	CASWGQGLINEKLFF	TGTGCCTCCTGGGGCCAGGGATTGATTAATGAAAAACTGTTTTTT
TRBV27	12	.	TRBD1	TRBJ1-6	CASRAGGMTLHF	TGTGCCAGCAGGGCAGGGGGCATGACCCTCCACTTT
TRBV6-5	15	.	.	TRBJ1-1	CASSWSTGLNTEAFF	TGTGCCAGCAGTTGGTCGACAGGCTTGAACACTGAAGCTTTCTTT
TRBV9	15	.	TRBD1	TRBJ1-4	CASSEGDRGFEKLFF	TGTGCCAGCAGCGAGGGGGACAGGGGATTTGAAAAACTGTTTTTT
TRBV19	16	.	.	TRBJ1-5	CASSAHGTRQNQPQHF	TGTGCCAGTAGTGCCCACGGGACACGGCAAAACCAGCCCCAGCATTTT
TRBV28	14	.	.	TRBJ1-1	CASSRAGDGTEAFF	TGTGCCAGCAGCCGGGCGGGGGATGGAACTGAAGCTTTCTTT
TRBV5-6	13	.	TRBD1	TRBJ1-2	CASSQTGDYGYTF	TGTGCCAGCAGCCAGACAGGGGACTATGGCTACACCTTC
TRBV6-4	13	.	.	TRBJ2-7	CASSGEIPPEQYF	TGTGCCAGCTCAGGGGAAATCCCGCCCGAGCAGTACTTC
TRBV11-2	14	.	.	TRBJ2-3	CASSLDRLGDTQYF	TGTGCCAGCAGCTTAGACCGACTAGGAGATACGCAGTATTTT
TRBV29-1	12	.	.	TRBJ2-7	CSVERVENEQYF	TGCAGCGTGGAGAGGGTCGAGAACGAGCAGTACTTC
TRBV19	16	.	.	TRBJ1-4	CASTMRSPTTNEKLFF	TGTGCCAGTACCATGAGGAGCCCGACAACTAATGAAAAACTGTTTTTT
TRBV7-9	14	.	TRBD1	TRBJ1-1	CASSLGQLNTEAFF	TGTGCCAGCAGCTTGGGACAGCTGAACACTGAAGCTTTCTTT
TRBV7-9	13	.	TRBD2	TRBJ2-3	CATELAGSDTQYF	TGTGCCACCGAACTAGCGGGGTCAGATACGCAGTATTTT
TRBV19	16	.	.	TRBJ2-5	CASSIWTGGGSETQYF	TGTGCCAGTAGTATTTGGACAGGCGGAGGGTCCGAGACCCAGTACTTC
TRBV25-1	13	.	.	TRBJ1-1	CASSGQANTEAFF	TGTGCCAGCAGTGGACAGGCCAACACTGAAGCTTTCTTT
TRBV29-1	13	once	.	TRBJ2-7	CSVAGERTYEQYF	TGCAGCGTTGCAGGGGAAAGGACCTACGAGCAGTACTTC